The entry below gives a single T cell receptor (beta chain) sequence along with its context. What it binds is not known. The authors prepared UMI-labeled TRB cDNA libraries by 5' RACE. TCRdb reanalyzed the 5' RACE reads and collapses them to one entry per CDR3 protein, without DNA. The sample includes around 63,000 distinct CDR3 sequences. The source of the sample is a study of CXCR3-negative and CXCR3-positive naive CD8 T cells. Study-level points and caveats: Comparison of naive cells showed more hydrophobic TRB CDR3s in CXCR3-positive than in CXCR3-negative naive cells.

The germline V gene encodes CDR1 MGHDK and CDR2 SYGVNS. This CDR3 is built from 12 residues. The J gene is TRBJ2-7, the V gene TRBV25-1; checking the TCRdb D call of TRBD1 is not possible without DNA. Sequencing input: naive CXCR3+ CD8+ T cells from blood. Described subset: CD45RO-CCR7+CD27+CD95- naive CD8+ T cells expressing CXCR3 (TNR3+). This TCR was recovered from a human donor in good health. Some clones in this sample may be carry-over from other donors' samples. This chain's CDR3 is CASSLQGYEQYF.